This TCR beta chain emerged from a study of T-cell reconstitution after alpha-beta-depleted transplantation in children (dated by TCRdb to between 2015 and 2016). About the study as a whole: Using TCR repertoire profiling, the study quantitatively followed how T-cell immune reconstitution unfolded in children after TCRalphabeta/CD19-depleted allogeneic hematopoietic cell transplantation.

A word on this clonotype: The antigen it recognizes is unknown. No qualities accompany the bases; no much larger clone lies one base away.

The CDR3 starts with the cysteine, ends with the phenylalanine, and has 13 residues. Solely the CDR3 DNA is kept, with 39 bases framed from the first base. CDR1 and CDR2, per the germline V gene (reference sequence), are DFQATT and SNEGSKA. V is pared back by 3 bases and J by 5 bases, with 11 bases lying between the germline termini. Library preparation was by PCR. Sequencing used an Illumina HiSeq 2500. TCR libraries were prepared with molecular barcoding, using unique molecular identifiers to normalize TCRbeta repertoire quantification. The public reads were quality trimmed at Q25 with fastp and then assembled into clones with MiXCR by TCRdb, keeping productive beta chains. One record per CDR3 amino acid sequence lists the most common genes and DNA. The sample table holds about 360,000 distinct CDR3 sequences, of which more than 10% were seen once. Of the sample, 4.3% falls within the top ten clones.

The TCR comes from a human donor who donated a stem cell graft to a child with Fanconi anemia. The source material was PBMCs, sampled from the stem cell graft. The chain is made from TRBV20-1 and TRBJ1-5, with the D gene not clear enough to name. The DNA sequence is TGCAGTGCTAGTGGTAACCCCTATCAGCCCCAGCATTTT. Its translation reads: CSASGNPYQPQHF.